This T cell receptor (beta chain) was captured by sequencing in a study of blood T cell repertoires in COVID-19. TCRdb's copy holds only in-frame clones and misses some; the assay was immunoSEQ multiplex PCR. The sample carries roughly 100,000 clones, about 88% recorded once. The V segment lost 0 bases and the J segment 0 bases; nucleotides outside the gene matches: 7. The CDR3 runs to 19 residues. CDR1 and CDR2 (germline): PRHDT, FYEKMQ (reference sequence). This clone was detected only a few times. The rearrangement joins TRBV13 to TRBJ2-1; 11 positions match TRBD2. The sequence was collected from a man aged 50-60 years with active or convalescent COVID-19. Sequenced sample: peripheral blood. The CDR3 sequence: CASSLGTSGASGSYNEQFF. CDR3 DNA: TGTGCCAGCAGCTTAGGGACTAGCGGGGCCTCCGGCTCCTACAATGAGCAGTTCTTC. Together with reference TRBV13 and TRBJ2-1, the CDR3 gives the full variable domain: AAGVIQSPRHLIKEKRETATLKCYPIPRHDTVYWYQQGPGQDPQFLISFYEKMQSDKGSIPDRFSAQQFSDYHSELNMSSLELGDSALYFCASSLGTSGASGSYNEQFFGPGTRLTVL.